Presented here are 32 T cell receptor beta chains from one specimen sequenced in a study of cytomegalovirus exposure and HLA in healthy donors. PCR was performed using 60 Vbeta and 13 Jbeta primers. Sequenced by immunoSEQ multiplex PCR; TCRdb stores in-frame clones only, minus some. The sample records under 200,000 clones, roughly 80% being singletons. Sequences were obtained from PBMCs. Receptor source: a woman aged 25 to 39 in good health and CMV-seropositive.

The chain has TRBV7-3 and TRBJ2-3; 7 bases map to TRBD2. With 4 bases clipped from V and 2 bases from J, the junction kept 12 bases outside the gene matches. Germline V gives CDR1 SGHTA, CDR2 FQGTGA. This CDR3 contains 17 residues. As DNA, the CDR3 is TGTGCCAGCAGCTCCAGCCCCGGGAGCGGGATCACAGATACGCAGTATTTT. Translating it yields CASSSSPGSGITDTQYF.

The J gene is TRBJ1-4, the V gene TRBV7-2; D possibly corresponds to TRBD1 (6 bases). CDR1 and CDR2 (germline): SGHTA, FQGNSA. Trimming removed 2 bases from V and 7 bases from J, with 11 bases in between. The length of the CDR3 is 14 residues. The DNA for the CDR3 is TGTGCCAGCAGCTTAAAACAGGGTGGTGAAAAACTGTTTTTT. It specifies CASSLKQGGEKLFF.

A remark on this clone: One end of the junction does not line up with germline, which may come from a read error. The CDR3 sequence: CSSSFFVIQGVPNTEAFF. The CDR3 region has the DNA TGTTCCAGCAGCTTCTTCGTCATCCAGGGGGTACCGAACACTGAAGCTTTCTTT. The J gene is TRBJ1-1, the V gene TRBV7-9; 7 bases are shared with TRBD1. CDR1 and CDR2 (germline): SEHNR, FQNEAQ (reference sequence). This CDR3 region has 18 residues. Complete variable domain (other parts from reference TRBV7-9 and TRBJ1-1): DTGVSQNPRHKITKRGQNVTFRCDPISEHNRLYWYRQTLGQGPEFLTYFQNEAQLEKSRLLSDRFSAERPKGSFSTLEIQRTEQGDSAMYLCSSSFFVIQGVPNTEAFFGQGTRLTVV.

The V gene is TRBV11-3, the J gene TRBJ1-5; 7 positions match TRBD1. V trimming: 10 bases; J trimming: 0 bases; junction bases outside the gene matches: 15. This CDR3 has 17 residues. The V gene's germline CDR1 is SGHNT and CDR2 YENEEA. CDR3 nucleotide sequence: TGTGCCATCTCGGGACAGCCCCAAGTTCCTAGCAATCAGCCCCAGCATTTT. The encoded protein is CAISGQPQVPSNQPQHF.

This clone was seen once. The chain uses TRBV28 and TRBJ2-5, with 8 nucleotides matching TRBD2. Germline V gives CDR1 MDHEN, CDR2 SYDVKM. Trimming took 3 bases from V and 2 from J; bases not matched to a gene: 2. This CDR3 has 14 amino acids. CDR3 in amino acids: CASSLSGGQETQYF. CDR3 coding DNA: TGTGCCAGCAGTTTGAGCGGGGGACAAGAGACCCAGTACTTC.

The V gene is TRBV5-6, the J gene TRBJ1-1; 11 nucleotides line up with TRBD1. In germline, CDR1 is SGHDT, CDR2 YYEEEE. J was trimmed by 12 bases and V by 0 bases; bases with no gene match: 7. The CDR3 extends over 14 amino acids. This CDR3 is CASSLGDRGSSSFF. In nucleotides, the CDR3 is TGTGCCAGCAGCTTGGGGGACAGGGGGTCGAGTTCTTTCTTT.

This clone was counted between two and nine times. The V and J genes are TRBV21-1 and TRBJ2-3; TRBD2 reflects the table's D call only, with no check against the DNA. TRBV21-1 is an annotated pseudogene. The CDR3 is 16 amino acids. The CDR3 DNA reads as TGTGCGAAAAGGTGCGAGGGCTCGGGGAGTACAGATACGCAGTATTTT. It is translated as CAKRCEGSGSTDTQYF.

V is TRBV29-1 and J is TRBJ2-3; D might be TRBD1 (6 bases). Trimming left V 6 bases short and J 1 base short, with 14 bases between. The CDR3 is 14 amino acids. CDR1 is SQVTM and CDR2 is ANQGSEA in the germline V gene. CDR3 DNA sequence: TGCAGCGTGAGTGACAGGACCCGCACAGATACGCAGTATTTT. This encodes CSVSDRTRTDTQYF.

The gene calls are TRBV28 and TRBJ1-6; D ambiguous. Germline lookup yields CDR1 MDHEN and CDR2 SYDVKM. V was pared by 2 bases and J by 10 bases, with 12 bases between. The CDR3 is made up of 14 amino acids. The CDR3 region is CASSLLAGLSPLHF. DNA of the CDR3: TGTGCCAGCAGTTTACTGGCAGGTCTATCACCCCTCCACTTT.

The chain carries TRBV19 and TRBJ2-3; D call uncertain. Per the germline V gene, CDR1 is LNHDA and CDR2 is SQIVND (reference sequence). This CDR3 spans 13 amino acids. V was trimmed by 6 bases and J by 5 bases, leaving 12 bases between them. In DNA form, the CDR3 reads TGTGCCAGTAGCACGTCTGGCCAAGATACGCAGTATTTT. As protein: CASSTSGQDTQYF.

The V call is TRBV7-2, the J call TRBJ2-3; D is possibly TRBD1 (5 bases). Germline-derived CDR1 and CDR2 are SGHTA and FQGNSA. Trimming took off 4 bases at V and 1 base at J, with 9 bases between the two ends. The CDR3 contains 14 residues. CDR3 amino acids: CASSSRVRTDTQYF. CDR3 DNA sequence: TGTGCCAGCAGCTCCAGGGTACGCACAGATACGCAGTATTTT.

The gene calls are TRBV20-1 and TRBJ2-1; D remains ambiguous. V dropped 6 bases and J dropped 4 bases, with 7 bases sitting between them. The CDR3 is 11 residues long. The germline V gene encodes CDR1 DFQATT and CDR2 SNEGSKA (reference sequence). The CDR3 protein is CSAKEYNEQFF. CDR3 DNA: TGCAGTGCGAAGGAGTACAATGAGCAGTTCTTC.

The V call is TRBV7-9, the J call TRBJ2-1; D unresolved. Trimming removed 3 bases at V and 4 bases at J, with 10 bases between. Germline assignment: CDR1 SEHNR and CDR2 FQNEAQ (reference sequence). The CDR3 covers 14 residues. The CDR3 DNA is TGTGCCAGCAGCTTGACACAATCATACAATGAGCAGTTCTTC. Translated, it gives CASSLTQSYNEQFF.

This chain connects TRBV4-1 to TRBJ1-2; 9 nucleotides line up with TRBD1. The V and J ends lost 4 bases and 3 bases, in that order; junction bases with no gene match: 6. The CDR3 is made up of 15 amino acids. The V gene's germline CDR1 is MGHRA and CDR2 YSYEKL. CDR3 nucleotide sequence: TGCGCCAGCAGCCGATTAGACAGGGGGGACTATGGCTACACCTTC. Amino acids: CASSRLDRGDYGYTF.

V usage is TRBV19 and J usage is TRBJ1-2; 7 bases align to TRBD1. The length of the CDR3 is 14 residues. Germline trimming cut 6 bases from V and 4 bases from J; bases unmatched to any gene: 8. CDR1 LNHDA and CDR2 SQIVND come from the germline V gene (reference sequence). The CDR3 nucleotides read TGTGCCAGTAGCGGACAGGCCGCTGGCTATGGCTACACCTTC. This codes for CASSGQAAGYGYTF.

This chain uses TRBV27 with TRBJ2-3, with TRBD2 matching 8 bases. The germline V gene has CDR1 MNHEY and CDR2 SMNVEV (reference sequence). The CDR3 spans 15 residues. After removal of 0 bases from V and 3 bases from J, the junction contained 2 bases not matched to a gene. This chain's CDR3 is CASSLSSGDTDTQYF. CDR3 DNA sequence: TGTGCCAGCAGTTTATCTAGCGGGGATACAGATACGCAGTATTTT.

The chain joins TRBV7-2 to TRBJ1-2, with TRBD1 as a possible D gene (5 bases). V was trimmed by 8 bases and J by 0 bases, leaving 19 bases between them. This CDR3 has 16 amino acids. The germline V gene has CDR1 SGHTA and CDR2 FQGNSA. CDR3 in amino acids: CASGTWGGTSNYGYTF. CDR3 DNA sequence: TGTGCCAGCGGAACGTGGGGCGGTACCTCTAACTATGGCTACACCTTC.

CDR3 sequence: CASRGEGARGYTF. The CDR3 coding sequence is TGTGCCAGCAGGGGAGAGGGGGCAAGGGGCTACACCTTC. J is TRBJ1-2 and V is TRBV2; 7 bases match TRBD1. Trimming took 6 bases from V and 8 from J; bases not matched to a gene: 9. This CDR3 contains 13 residues. CDR1 is SNHLY, CDR2 FYNNEI, per germline.

The rearrangement links TRBV5-4 to TRBJ2-7, with 8 positions matching TRBD1. The length of the CDR3 is 15 residues. CDR1 and CDR2 from the germline V gene are SGHNT and YYREEE (reference sequence). The J segment lost 0 bases and the V segment lost 4 bases, leaving 6 bases of the junction unmatched. CDR3 DNA: TGTGCCAGCAGCAAGGACAGGGCATACTCCTACGAGCAGTACTTC. Translation gives CASSKDRAYSYEQYF. Using reference TRBV5-4 and TRBJ2-7 for the parts outside the CDR3, the full variable domain is ETGVTQSPTHLIKTRGQQVTLRCSSQSGHNTVSWYQQALGQGPQFIFQYYREEENGRGNFPPRFSGLQFPNYSSELNVNALELDDSALYLCASSKDRAYSYEQYFGPGTRLTVT.

This clone appeared once. V and J are TRBV19 and TRBJ1-6, with D perhaps TRBD1 (6 bases). Deletions cut 3 bases from V and 3 bases from J, with 12 bases between. There are 16 residues in the CDR3. From germline, CDR1 is LNHDA and CDR2 SQIVND (reference sequence). The CDR3 DNA sequence: TGTGCCAGTAGTATGCAACAGGGAAGCTATAATTCACCCCTCCACTTT. Translated, it gives CASSMQQGSYNSPLHF.

The genes are TRBV6-5 and TRBJ1-5; D not resolved. The CDR3 extends over 14 amino acids. Trimming shortened V by 0 bases and J by 5 bases, and 8 bases separated the two germline ends. The germline V gene encodes CDR1 MNHEY and CDR2 SVGAGI. The chain's CDR3 is CASSYSSPDQPQHF. The CDR3 bases are TGTGCCAGCAGTTACTCGTCCCCGGATCAGCCCCAGCATTTT.

The DNA of the CDR3 is TGCAGTGCTAGATCAGGCGACACGCAGTATTTT. It is translated as CSARSGDTQYF. The rearrangement uses TRBV20-1 and TRBJ2-3; D call uncertain. Trimming stripped 2 bases from V and 9 bases from J, with 9 bases between. The V gene's germline CDR1 is DFQATT and CDR2 SNEGSKA (reference sequence). The CDR3 sequence is 11 residues long.

The chain couples TRBV9 to TRBJ2-5, with 8 bases that match TRBD2. Trimming cost V 5 bases and J 2 bases; bases outside gene matches: 5. The germline V gene has CDR1 SGDLS and CDR2 YYNGEE. This CDR3 comprises 14 residues. CDR3 protein: CASSVLAAQETQYF. The CDR3 DNA sequence: TGTGCCAGCAGTGTACTAGCGGCACAAGAGACCCAGTACTTC.

The chain recombines TRBV7-9 with TRBJ2-5, with D unclear. The end of the DNA fits TRBJ2-7 better, so the J call may be wrong. The CDR3 spans 13 residues. Looked up from germline, CDR1 is SEHNR and CDR2 is FQNEAQ (reference sequence). The CDR3 DNA follows: TGTGCCAGCAGCTTATCCCCATCCTACGAGCAGTACTTC. It translates to CASSLSPSYEQYF.

The chain employs TRBV7-9 and TRBJ1-6; 12 bases agree with TRBD1. CDR3 length: 16 residues. With 4 bases clipped from V and 8 bases from J, the junction kept 6 bases outside the gene matches. Per germline, CDR1 SEHNR and CDR2 FQNEAQ (reference sequence). The CDR3 spells CASSSPGTGGYSPLHF. Written as DNA, the CDR3 is TGTGCCAGCAGCTCCCCCGGGACAGGGGGCTATTCACCCCTCCACTTT.

The chain carries TRBV2 and TRBJ1-1; the D is unclear. The germline V and J ends were trimmed by 5 bases and 4 bases, with 8 bases remaining between them. CDR1 is SNHLY, CDR2 FYNNEI, per germline. This CDR3 region has 12 residues. The CDR3 loop reads CASSRRPTEAFF. CDR3 sequence (DNA): TGTGCCAGCAGTAGGAGGCCCACTGAAGCTTTCTTT.

CDR3 sequence reads: CASSTGVRNQPQHF. DNA of the CDR3: TGTGCCAGTAGTACAGGGGTTCGCAATCAGCCCCAGCATTTT. This sequence joins TRBV19 and TRBJ1-5; possible D gene TRBD1, 6 bases. CDR1 is LNHDA and CDR2 is SQIVND in the germline V gene (reference sequence). The CDR3 contains 14 residues. V shed 4 bases and J shed 2 bases, with 9 bases lying between them.

This clone has just one count. J is TRBJ1-2 and V is TRBV2; 8 bases align to TRBD1. This CDR3 is 13 amino acids long. The V gene's germline CDR1 is SNHLY and CDR2 FYNNEI. The trim removed 3 bases at V and 4 bases at J, leaving 1 base unmatched. The chain's CDR3 is CASSDDRGYGYTF. Here the CDR3 DNA reads TGTGCCAGCAGTGACGACAGGGGCTATGGCTACACCTTC.

The J gene is TRBJ1-2, the V gene TRBV9; 7 bases agree with TRBD1. CDR1 is SGDLS and CDR2 is YYNGEE in the germline V gene. V shed 1 base and J 4 bases; nucleotides not matched to a gene: 7. The CDR3 contains 15 residues. The CDR3 is CASSVKGADSYGYTF. DNA for the CDR3: TGTGCCAGCAGCGTAAAGGGGGCAGACAGCTATGGCTACACCTTC.

The chain carries TRBV6-5 and TRBJ2-7; 10 positions agree with TRBD1. CDR1 is MNHEY and CDR2 is SVGAGI in the germline V gene. Unmatched junction bases numbered 7, after V lost 5 bases and J lost 3 bases. CDR3 length: 15 residues. The CDR3 nucleotides are TGTGCCAGCAGTCCCCTTTGGGACAGGGGCTACGAGCAGTACTTC. It codes for CASSPLWDRGYEQYF.

The chain joins TRBV11-2 to TRBJ2-7, with 8 positions matching TRBD1. Looked up from germline, CDR1 is SGHAT and CDR2 is FQNNGV. The CDR3 totals 16 residues. J gave up 6 bases and V 5 bases, and 15 bases lay outside the gene matches. Here the CDR3 reads CASSVNRGSLGIEQYF. The CDR3 DNA reads TGTGCCAGCAGCGTTAACAGGGGGAGTCTTGGGATCGAGCAGTACTTC.

The chain employs TRBV19 and TRBJ1-5; 10 positions agree with TRBD1. This CDR3 has 19 amino acids. Germline V lookup: CDR1 LNHDA, CDR2 SQIVND (reference sequence). Unmatched junction bases numbered 16, after V lost 5 bases and J lost 3 bases. The CDR3 DNA reads as TGTGCCAGTAGTCCCCGGGGGACAGGGGATGATACGTTCAATCAGCCCCAGCATTTT. Its protein is CASSPRGTGDDTFNQPQHF.